A selection of T cell receptor beta chains follows, all from one sample in a study of cytomegalovirus exposure and HLA in healthy donors. TCRdb's copy holds only in-frame clones and misses some; the assay was immunoSEQ multiplex PCR. The sample yields 150,000 to 200,000 clones, roughly three quarters seen once. The source material was PBMCs. The receptors derive from a woman aged 45-60 years in good health and CMV-seropositive. The CDR3 runs from the conserved cysteine through the conserved F or W. Each record gives: CDR3 DNA, CDR3 protein, D gene, V gene, J gene, clone size, CDR3 length. D genes are given only for firm matches. Part of the rows lack a size; the others show once, few, many or a class for expanded clones.

cdr3_nt: TGCGCCAGCAGCGTAGGACAGTATGGCTACACCTTC
cdr3_aa: CASSVGQYGYTF
d_call: -
v_call: TRBV5-1
j_call: TRBJ1-2
clone_size: -
cdr3_length: 12

cdr3_nt: TGTGCCAGCAGCCAAGAACTAGCGGGGGCGTATGAGCAGTTCTTC
cdr3_aa: CASSQELAGAYEQFF
d_call: TRBD2
v_call: TRBV4-2
j_call: TRBJ2-1
clone_size: -
cdr3_length: 15

cdr3_nt: TGCGCCAGCAGCTTGGGGACAGGGCTTACCTACGAGCAGTACTTC
cdr3_aa: CASSLGTGLTYEQYF
d_call: TRBD1
v_call: TRBV5-1
j_call: TRBJ2-7
clone_size: -
cdr3_length: 15

cdr3_nt: TGTGCCAGCAGCTTAGGTACCTACTACAACACTGAAGCTTTCTTT
cdr3_aa: CASSLGTYYNTEAFF
d_call: -
v_call: TRBV7-6
j_call: TRBJ1-1
clone_size: -
cdr3_length: 15

cdr3_nt: TGTGCCAGCAGCGTTAGCGGGGCCGGGGAGCTGTTTTTT
cdr3_aa: CASSVSGAGELFF
d_call: TRBD2
v_call: TRBV9
j_call: TRBJ2-2
clone_size: -
cdr3_length: 13

cdr3_nt: TGTGCCAGCACCCCGGACAGGGGAAGGGTCACCGGGGAGCTGTTTTTT
cdr3_aa: CASTPDRGRVTGELFF
d_call: TRBD1
v_call: TRBV6-6
j_call: TRBJ2-2
clone_size: once
cdr3_length: 16

cdr3_nt: TGTGCCAGCAGCCACCGGGAGGGCTACAATGAGCAGTTCTTC
cdr3_aa: CASSHREGYNEQFF
d_call: TRBD2
v_call: TRBV7-2
j_call: TRBJ2-1
clone_size: once
cdr3_length: 14

cdr3_nt: TGCGCCAGCAGTGACAGGGGGGCCACCTACGAGCAGTACTTC
cdr3_aa: CASSDRGATYEQYF
d_call: -
v_call: TRBV10-2
j_call: TRBJ2-7
clone_size: -
cdr3_length: 14

cdr3_nt: TGTGCCAGCAGTCTCCAGGGGGGGAACACTGAAGCTTTCTTT
cdr3_aa: CASSLQGGNTEAFF
d_call: TRBD1
v_call: TRBV28
j_call: TRBJ1-1
clone_size: -
cdr3_length: 14

cdr3_nt: TGTGCCAGCAGCGTAGCACGGGGAAACACCATATATTTT
cdr3_aa: CASSVARGNTIYF
d_call: -
v_call: TRBV9
j_call: TRBJ1-3
clone_size: -
cdr3_length: 13

cdr3_nt: TGTGCCAGCAGCCTATGGAGGAACACTGAAGCTTTCTTT
cdr3_aa: CASSLWRNTEAFF
d_call: -
v_call: TRBV7-3
j_call: TRBJ1-1
clone_size: -
cdr3_length: 13

cdr3_nt: TGTGCCTGGAGTGAAGAGACAGGGCAACAAGAGACCCAGTACTTC
cdr3_aa: CAWSEETGQQETQYF
d_call: TRBD1
v_call: TRBV30
j_call: TRBJ2-5
clone_size: -
cdr3_length: 15

cdr3_nt: TGTGCCAGTCAAGGGGTGACCCAGCCCCAGCATTTT
cdr3_aa: CASQGVTQPQHF
d_call: -
v_call: TRBV19
j_call: TRBJ1-5
clone_size: -
cdr3_length: 12

cdr3_nt: TGTGCCAGCAGCTTAGCGTTACAGCCAGAGACCCAGTACTTC
cdr3_aa: CASSLALQPETQYF
d_call: -
v_call: TRBV7-9
j_call: TRBJ2-5
clone_size: few
cdr3_length: 14

cdr3_nt: TGTGCCAGCAGCTTAGCTTCAGGGTTGGGGTTTAGCGAGCAGTACTTC
cdr3_aa: CASSLASGLGFSEQYF
d_call: -
v_call: TRBV7-6
j_call: TRBJ2-7
clone_size: -
cdr3_length: 16

cdr3_nt: TGTGCCAGCAGCTCGCCGGTAGTGACTGGAAACACCATATATTTT
cdr3_aa: CASSSPVVTGNTIYF
d_call: -
v_call: TRBV13
j_call: TRBJ1-3
clone_size: -
cdr3_length: 15

cdr3_nt: TGTGCCAGCAGCTTTCCCAGGGTCACCGGGGAGCTGTTTTTT
cdr3_aa: CASSFPRVTGELFF
d_call: -
v_call: TRBV11-2
j_call: TRBJ2-2
clone_size: -
cdr3_length: 14

cdr3_nt: TGTGCCAGCAGCTTAGAGGGACAGAGCGCTGGAAACACCATATATTTT
cdr3_aa: CASSLEGQSAGNTIYF
d_call: TRBD1
v_call: TRBV7-6
j_call: TRBJ1-3
clone_size: once
cdr3_length: 16

cdr3_nt: TGTGCCAGCAGCCCGGGGATAACACGATACGAGCAGTACTTC
cdr3_aa: CASSPGITRYEQYF
d_call: -
v_call: TRBV28
j_call: TRBJ2-7
clone_size: -
cdr3_length: 14

cdr3_nt: TGTGCCAGCAGCTTATTACGGGATGAGCAGTACTTC
cdr3_aa: CASSLLRDEQYF
d_call: -
v_call: TRBV7-9
j_call: TRBJ2-7
clone_size: -
cdr3_length: 12

cdr3_nt: TGTGCCAGCAGGCAAGACAGGGGGCGTGAAGCTTTCTTT
cdr3_aa: CASRQDRGREAFF
d_call: TRBD1
v_call: TRBV6-6
j_call: TRBJ1-1
clone_size: -
cdr3_length: 13

cdr3_nt: TGCGCCAGCAGCCCAAGGAGACTCCAGAACACTGAAGCTTTCTTT
cdr3_aa: CASSPRRLQNTEAFF
d_call: -
v_call: TRBV5-1
j_call: TRBJ1-1
clone_size: -
cdr3_length: 15

cdr3_nt: TGTGCCAGCAGCTCCAGTTACCGGGACAGGGACGAGCAGTACTTC
cdr3_aa: CASSSSYRDRDEQYF
d_call: TRBD1
v_call: TRBV7-9
j_call: TRBJ2-7
clone_size: -
cdr3_length: 15

cdr3_nt: TGTGCCAGCAGCTCAGGGGGGAGGACTACCCTAGCCAAAAACATTCAGTACTTC
cdr3_aa: CASSSGGRTTLAKNIQYF
d_call: -
v_call: TRBV5-5
j_call: TRBJ2-4
clone_size: -
cdr3_length: 18

cdr3_nt: TGTGCCAGCAGCTCCGGGACAGGGGTGGATCAAGAGACCCAGTACTTC
cdr3_aa: CASSSGTGVDQETQYF
d_call: TRBD1
v_call: TRBV7-2
j_call: TRBJ2-5
clone_size: once
cdr3_length: 16

cdr3_nt: TGTGCCAGCTCGCCCCCGTACCCCGGCTACAATGAGCAGTTCTTC
cdr3_aa: CASSPPYPGYNEQFF
d_call: -
v_call: TRBV18
j_call: TRBJ2-1
clone_size: -
cdr3_length: 15

cdr3_nt: TGTGCCAGCAGCTTCAAAATTCAGGGGCGCAGCTACGAGCAGTACTTC
cdr3_aa: CASSFKIQGRSYEQYF
d_call: -
v_call: TRBV5-5
j_call: TRBJ2-7
clone_size: -
cdr3_length: 16

cdr3_nt: TGCAGCGTTGAGGGGGGCACTGAAGCTTTCTTT
cdr3_aa: CSVEGGTEAFF
d_call: -
v_call: TRBV29-1
j_call: TRBJ1-1
clone_size: -
cdr3_length: 11

cdr3_nt: TGTGCCAGCAGCTTATTGGGAGCAGGGGCAAGCTACGAGCAGTACTTC
cdr3_aa: CASSLLGAGASYEQYF
d_call: -
v_call: TRBV11-2
j_call: TRBJ2-7
clone_size: -
cdr3_length: 16

cdr3_nt: TGTGCCAGTAACAGGGGGCGCAGGGAAAAACTGTTTTTT
cdr3_aa: CASNRGRREKLFF
d_call: TRBD1
v_call: TRBV19
j_call: TRBJ1-4
clone_size: few
cdr3_length: 13

cdr3_nt: TGTGCCAGCAGTTCTCTGGGGGGTCATCAGCCCCAGCATTTT
cdr3_aa: CASSSLGGHQPQHF
d_call: -
v_call: TRBV27
j_call: TRBJ1-5
clone_size: -
cdr3_length: 14

cdr3_nt: TGTTCCAGCAGCTTAGCCCTTGAGCAGTTCTTC
cdr3_aa: CSSSLALEQFF
d_call: -
v_call: TRBV7-9
j_call: TRBJ2-1
clone_size: once
cdr3_length: 11

cdr3_nt: TGTGCCAGCAGCTTAAAGCCCAGGGACTCCACCTGGGGAAGCTCCTACAATGAGCAGTTCTTC
cdr3_aa: CASSLKPRDSTWGSSYNEQFF
d_call: -
v_call: TRBV7-3
j_call: TRBJ2-1
clone_size: -
cdr3_length: 21

cdr3_nt: TGTGCCAGTAGTCGTCAGCCTAACCGACTCTCTGGAAACACCATATATTTT
cdr3_aa: CASSRQPNRLSGNTIYF
d_call: -
v_call: TRBV19
j_call: TRBJ1-3
clone_size: -
cdr3_length: 17

cdr3_nt: TGTGCCAGCACCATTGGACTAGCGGGGGGCAGAGAGACCCAGTACTTC
cdr3_aa: CASTIGLAGGRETQYF
d_call: TRBD2
v_call: TRBV2
j_call: TRBJ2-5
clone_size: -
cdr3_length: 16

cdr3_nt: TGCAGCGTCGCAACCGGGACAGGGGGCGGGACTGAAGCTTTCTTT
cdr3_aa: CSVATGTGGGTEAFF
d_call: TRBD1
v_call: TRBV29-1
j_call: TRBJ1-1
clone_size: -
cdr3_length: 15